This entry describes one T cell receptor beta chain. Its antigen is as yet unknown. This sample was included in a study of T cell repertoires in cytomegalovirus infection. Study at large: Epitope selection comprised recently identified HLA-C-restricted CMV epitopes and well-studied HLA-B-restricted CMV epitopes. It can be stated that public TCR beta signatures indicated CMV infection as well as a matching HLA type.

Findings and caveats of the study: Clonotype analysis showed dominance of the ex vivo response by HLA-C-restricted CMV-specific TCR beta clonotypes. CMV carriers with the relevant HLA were identified by cumulative public TCR beta family frequency.

TCRdb fed the reads into MiXCR, producing one record per CDR3 protein. The repertoire holds 450,000 to 550,000 distinct CDR3 sequences, with about 42% as singletons. Trimming took off 5 bases at V and 7 bases at J, with 11 bases between the two ends. The CDR3 runs 12 residues. The receptor's source is a human donor in good health (CMV status not recorded). Some clones in this sample may be carry-over from other donors' samples. The sample here was cultured PBMCs, taken from culture after CMV antigen stimulation. The chain joins TRBV12-3 or TRBV12-4 to TRBJ1-1; D perhaps matches TRBD1 (5 bases). CDR3 residues: CASSNRDGEAFF. CDR3 DNA: TGTGCCAGCAGTAACCGGGACGGTGAAGCTTTCTTT.